This T cell receptor (beta chain) was sequenced in a study of blood T cell repertoires in COVID-19. About the study: The samples span acute and convalescent COVID-19 from the United States, Italy and Spain. Sample material is recorded as cDNA or gDNA derived from T cells, B-cell-depleted T cells, or PBMCs.

This clone was observed once. In the authors' workflow: Amplification of reference gene primers provided the estimated nucleated cell counts. TCRdb's table, derived via immunoSEQ multiplex PCR, lists solely in-frame clones and lacks some. D and trimming come from the DNA, and the V and J calls and clone size come from that table. The sample holds roughly 570,000 clones; roughly 89% are singletons and the top ten take less than 9%. The CDR3 has 16 residues. The V and J ends lost 3 bases and 2 bases, in that order; junction bases with no gene match: 4. Germline assignment: CDR1 KGHDR and CDR2 SFDVKD. This receptor was identified in a woman in her forties or fifties with COVID-19, enrolled during active disease. The sequenced sample was peripheral blood. The rearrangement links TRBV24-1 to TRBJ2-1; 9 positions match TRBD1. In DNA form, the CDR3 reads TGTGCCACCAGTGATCGCCGGGACAGGGCCTACAATGAGCAGTTCTTC. This encodes CATSDRRDRAYNEQFF.